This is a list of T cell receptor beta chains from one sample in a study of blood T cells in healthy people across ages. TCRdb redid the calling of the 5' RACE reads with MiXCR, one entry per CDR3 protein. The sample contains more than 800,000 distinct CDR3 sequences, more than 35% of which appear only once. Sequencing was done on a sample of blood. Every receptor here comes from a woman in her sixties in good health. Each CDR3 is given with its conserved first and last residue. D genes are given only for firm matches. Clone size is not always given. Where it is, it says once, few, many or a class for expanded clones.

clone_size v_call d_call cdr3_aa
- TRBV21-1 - CASSTSSGSWDNEQFF
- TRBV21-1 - CASSCRTAETQFF
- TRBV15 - CATSRGTASSYEQYF
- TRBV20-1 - CSASATAGNYGYTF
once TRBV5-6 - CASSLSSSVNTGELFF
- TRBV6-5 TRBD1 CASSYGAGGDEKLFF
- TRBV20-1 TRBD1 CSAWDRGSSYEQYF
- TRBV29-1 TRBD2 CSVLGASGRHGELFF
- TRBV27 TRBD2 CASSLITSGRSNEQFF
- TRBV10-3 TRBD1 CAISDRAKKNTEAFF
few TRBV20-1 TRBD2 CSAAKSGISYEQYF
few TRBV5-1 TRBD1 CASRGNRGSDEQYF
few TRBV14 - CASSPYGLQETQYF
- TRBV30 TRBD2 CAWSGEAGGSTDTQYF
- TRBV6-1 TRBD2 CAGRAGITDTQYF
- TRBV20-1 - CSASGSRTYNEQFF
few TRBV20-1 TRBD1 CSARARQGAYNEQFF
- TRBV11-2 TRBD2 CASRLAGGFASQYF
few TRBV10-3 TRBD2 CAISESGLAETQYF
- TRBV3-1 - CASSQDEGLYGYTF
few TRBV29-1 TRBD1 CSVEVGQGNEQFF
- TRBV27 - CASSFGGYTEAFF
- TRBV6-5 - CASSYQAARRDEQFF
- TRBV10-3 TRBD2 CAISDDSGSNEQFF
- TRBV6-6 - CASSSRGVGYGYTF
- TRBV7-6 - CASSRRGGNINEKLFF
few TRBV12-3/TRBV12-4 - CASSATGGSGYTF
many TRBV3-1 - CASSQGIGLAYEQYF
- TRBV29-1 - CSVAPRKAQYF
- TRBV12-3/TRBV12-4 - CASRGVGSPLHF
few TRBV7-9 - CASSLQEGYTF
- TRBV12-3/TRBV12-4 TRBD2 CASSLDGTSGRVYEQYF
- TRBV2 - CASKGQARIKSYEQYF
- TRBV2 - CASSEGRGPTYEQYF
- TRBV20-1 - CSARDANEQFF